The rows below give T cell receptor beta chains drawn from one sample of a study of glioma-infiltrating T cells. MiXCR, applied by TCRdb to the multiplex PCR reads, yields one record per CDR3 protein. The sample includes some 40,000 distinct CDR3 sequences, around 24% of them seen just once. Sequencing was carried out using glioma tissue, nonneoplastic brain tissue, or PBMCs (not recorded which). The receptors were gathered from a human donor with low-grade glioma or glioblastoma, undergoing nonglioma brain surgery, or in good health (not recorded which). Both conserved end residues are part of each CDR3.

j_gene	v_gene	CDR3aa
TRBJ2-1	TRBV28	CASRPIAGGSYNEQFF
TRBJ2-7	TRBV28	CASIGGDYSYEQYF
TRBJ1-4	TRBV12-3/TRBV12-4	CASTVRGADEKLFF
TRBJ2-7	TRBV28	CDSSLIRGSIHDQYF
TRBJ2-7	TRBV28	CASGPSGIQIEQYF
TRBJ2-1	TRBV6-4	CASSVDSNNEQFF
TRBJ1-6	TRBV5-1	CASSLGQGPNSPLHF
TRBJ1-6	TRBV7-3	CASSFLTNSPLHF
TRBJ2-1	TRBV12-3/TRBV12-4	CASTGTSGRGSYNEQFF
TRBJ1-1	TRBV12-5	CASGFVLSEVMNTEAFF
TRBJ2-5	TRBV28	CASSYWTGWETQYF
TRBJ1-2	TRBV20-1	CSANPRELDGYTF
TRBJ1-1	TRBV30	CAWSDGTEAFF
TRBJ2-3	TRBV6-2/TRBV6-3	CASSRRDPDTQYF
TRBJ2-7	TRBV29-1	CSVESDKLHEQYF
TRBJ2-2	TRBV7-9	CASGPGSGELFF
TRBJ2-1	TRBV4-1	CASSLQTWGSYNEQFF
TRBJ1-2	TRBV2	CASSRETGGDYGYTF
TRBJ2-3	TRBV4-1	CASHANTDTQYF
TRBJ1-1	TRBV9	CASSPGPIRVTEAFF
TRBJ1-5	TRBV7-9	CASSRDSNQPQHF
TRBJ1-1	TRBV5-1	CASSRTGGMSTEAFF
TRBJ2-1	TRBV6-6	CVSSYSTASNEQFF
TRBJ1-3	TRBV28	CASTMGGSRNTIYF
TRBJ2-6	TRBV28	CASSMTAAGANVLTF
TRBJ2-1	TRBV28	CASSLLAGGINEQFF
TRBJ1-2	TRBV27	CASSLGQGHGYTF
TRBJ2-1	TRBV10-3	CAISKSGTSGHEQFF
TRBJ2-3	TRBV12-3/TRBV12-4	CASSFKRGFTDTQYF
TRBJ1-5	TRBV27	CASSLREGQPQHF
TRBJ2-7	TRBV6-6	CASSYSRQLYSYEQYF
TRBJ1-4	TRBV5-6	CASSLEPRGNEKLFF